This is a list of T cell receptor beta chains from one sample in a study of shared clonotypes between healthy human individuals. Profiling relied on immunoSEQ multiplex PCR, and the TCRdb table lists in-frame clones only, not all of them. This table has under 2,000,000 clones, 85% to 95% appearing once. Sequenced: naive CD8+ T cells sorted from blood. The receptors here all came from a young man in good health. Each CDR3 is given with its conserved first and last residue. The D gene is left open where the match is weak. Part of the rows lack a size; the others show once, few, many or a class for expanded clones.

length: 13; size: NA; J: TRBJ2-3; V: TRBV9; D: NA; DNA: TGTGCCAGCAGCCCATCTAACACAGATACGCAGTATTTT; CDR3: CASSPSNTDTQYF
length: 16; size: NA; J: TRBJ2-3; V: TRBV27; D: NA; DNA: TGTGCCAGCAGTTTATCTGTCAGGGGAAGCACAGATACGCAGTATTTT; CDR3: CASSLSVRGSTDTQYF
length: 17; size: NA; J: TRBJ1-1; V: TRBV27; D: NA; DNA: TGTGCCAGCAGTTCTAAAACCTCAGGGCCGGGGGACACTGAAGCTTTCTTT; CDR3: CASSSKTSGPGDTEAFF
length: 16; size: NA; J: TRBJ2-1; V: TRBV30; D: NA; DNA: TGTGCCTGGAGCCCGGACCAGTCCTACGCGTACAATGAGCAGTTCTTC; CDR3: CAWSPDQSYAYNEQFF
length: 16; size: NA; J: TRBJ1-2; V: TRBV6-5; D: NA; DNA: TGTGCCAGCAGTTACTCTTTGGACACAGGGAGCTATGGCTACACCTTC; CDR3: CASSYSLDTGSYGYTF
length: 16; size: NA; J: TRBJ2-3; V: TRBV7-2; D: NA; DNA: TGTGCCAGCAGCTTAGAGGGGGGGGTTTCTGGAGATACGCAGTATTTT; CDR3: CASSLEGGVSGDTQYF
length: 13; size: NA; J: TRBJ1-4; V: TRBV4-1; D: NA; DNA: TGCGCCAGCAGCCAAGAGGACGGGGAAAAACTGTTTTTT; CDR3: CASSQEDGEKLFF
length: 15; size: NA; J: TRBJ2-7; V: TRBV4-1; D: TRBD1; DNA: TGCGCCAGCAGCCAGTTTTACTCACAGGGGGACGAGCAGTACTTC; CDR3: CASSQFYSQGDEQYF
length: 16; size: NA; J: TRBJ2-5; V: TRBV27; D: TRBD1; DNA: TGTGCCAGCAGTTTATCACCCGGGACAGGGGGACCACCCCAGTACTTC; CDR3: CASSLSPGTGGPPQYF
length: 19; size: NA; J: TRBJ1-4; V: TRBV7-6; D: TRBD1; DNA: TGTGCCAGCAGCTTACTCGCCCCGGGACAGGGGGTGACTAATGAAAAACTGTTTTTT; CDR3: CASSLLAPGQGVTNEKLFF
length: 15; size: NA; J: TRBJ2-5; V: TRBV7-2; D: TRBD2; DNA: TGTGCCAGCAGCTTCCCGGGGGGAGGAGGAGAGACCCAGTACTTC; CDR3: CASSFPGGGGETQYF
length: 14; size: NA; J: TRBJ2-7; V: TRBV29-1; D: TRBD1; DNA: TGCAGCGTTCGGTTGGCAGGGGGCGGATACGAGCAGTACTTC; CDR3: CSVRLAGGGYEQYF
length: 17; size: NA; J: TRBJ2-2; V: TRBV4-2; D: NA; DNA: TGTGCCAGCAGCCAAGATGGACCCGGGACATTAACCGGGGAGCTGTTTTTT; CDR3: CASSQDGPGTLTGELFF
length: 16; size: NA; J: TRBJ2-3; V: TRBV21-1; D: NA; DNA: TGTGCCAGCAGCAAAGCGGGACAGGGTTACACAGATACGCAGTATTTT; CDR3: CASSKAGQGYTDTQYF
length: 14; size: NA; J: TRBJ2-2; V: TRBV15; D: NA; DNA: TGTGCCACCAGCAAGGGGGGATACACCGGGGAGCTGTTTTTT; CDR3: CATSKGGYTGELFF
length: 10; size: NA; J: TRBJ2-7; V: TRBV10-2; D: NA; DNA: TGCGCCAGCAAGGACTACGAGCAGTACTTC; CDR3: CASKDYEQYF
length: 13; size: NA; J: TRBJ1-2; V: TRBV6-5; D: TRBD1; DNA: TGTGCCAGCAGTTTTGGGACAGGATATGGCTACACCTTC; CDR3: CASSFGTGYGYTF
length: 16; size: NA; J: TRBJ1-2; V: TRBV7-9; D: NA; DNA: TGTGCCAGCAGCCCACAGAAGGGGCGTGAGGGGAATGGCTACACCTTC; CDR3: CASSPQKGREGNGYTF
length: 14; size: NA; J: TRBJ2-7; V: TRBV6-5; D: TRBD1; DNA: TGTGCCAGCAGCCCGGGACAGGGGGCTAGCGAGCAGTACTTC; CDR3: CASSPGQGASEQYF
length: 13; size: NA; J: TRBJ2-7; V: TRBV6-1; D: NA; DNA: TGTGCCAGCAGTGAAGCGGCAGGGCCGGTGCAGTACTTC; CDR3: CASSEAAGPVQYF
length: 15; size: NA; J: TRBJ2-1; V: TRBV7-2; D: NA; DNA: TGTGCCAGCGCCCTGGTGGAGGGCCACTACAATGAGCAGTTCTTC; CDR3: CASALVEGHYNEQFF
length: 15; size: NA; J: TRBJ1-4; V: TRBV6-5; D: NA; DNA: TGTGCCAGCAGTTACTCCGGGAGTGGGTATGAAAAACTGTTTTTT; CDR3: CASSYSGSGYEKLFF
length: 11; size: NA; J: TRBJ1-1; V: TRBV29-1; D: NA; DNA: TGCAGCGTTGGGACGGCCTATGAAGCTTTCTTT; CDR3: CSVGTAYEAFF
length: 11; size: NA; J: TRBJ2-3; V: TRBV20-1; D: NA; DNA: TGCAGTGCTGTGACGGGTGGTACGCAGTATTTT; CDR3: CSAVTGGTQYF
length: 15; size: NA; J: TRBJ1-4; V: TRBV4-3; D: NA; DNA: TGCGCCAGCAGCCAAGCGTGGGCAACTAATGAAAAACTGTTTTTT; CDR3: CASSQAWATNEKLFF
length: 17; size: NA; J: TRBJ2-2; V: TRBV18; D: TRBD2; DNA: TGTGCCAGCTCACACCCCGGGACTAGCGGCCCAAGAGGGGAGCTGTTTTTT; CDR3: CASSHPGTSGPRGELFF
length: 15; size: NA; J: TRBJ1-2; V: TRBV9; D: NA; DNA: TGTGCCAGCAGCGTAGGGGGCAGCCAAATCTATGGCTACACCTTC; CDR3: CASSVGGSQIYGYTF
length: 12; size: NA; J: TRBJ1-1; V: TRBV4-3; D: NA; DNA: TGCGCCAGCAGCCAAAGGGGCACTGAAGCTTTCTTT; CDR3: CASSQRGTEAFF
length: 12; size: NA; J: TRBJ1-1; V: TRBV5-8; D: NA; DNA: TGTGCCAGCAGCTTATCGACCCTTGAAGCTTTCTTT; CDR3: CASSLSTLEAFF
length: 15; size: NA; J: TRBJ1-4; V: TRBV5-1; D: NA; DNA: TGCGCCAGCAGCAGGGGCCAGGCAACTAATGAAAAACTGTTTTTT; CDR3: CASSRGQATNEKLFF
length: 15; size: NA; J: TRBJ2-1; V: TRBV6-6; D: NA; DNA: TGTGCCAGCAGTACCAGACAGGTGCCATACAATGAGCAGTTCTTC; CDR3: CASSTRQVPYNEQFF
length: 15; size: NA; J: TRBJ1-2; V: TRBV7-8; D: NA; DNA: TGTGCCAGCAGCTTAGGTCTGGACAGTGTCCTTGGCTACACCTTC; CDR3: CASSLGLDSVLGYTF
length: 17; size: NA; J: TRBJ1-5; V: TRBV19; D: NA; DNA: TGTGCCAGTAGTAGTCCTTGGGGTGAGGATAGCAATCAGCCCCAGCATTTT; CDR3: CASSSPWGEDSNQPQHF
length: 15; size: NA; J: TRBJ2-1; V: TRBV19; D: TRBD2; DNA: TGTGCCAGTAGTCCGGGACTAGCCGCGAGGAATGAGCAGTTCTTC; CDR3: CASSPGLAARNEQFF
length: 15; size: once; J: TRBJ1-2; V: TRBV2; D: NA; DNA: TGTGCCAGCAGTGAGTGGGACACCGCTAACTATGGCTACACCTTC; CDR3: CASSEWDTANYGYTF
length: 14; size: NA; J: TRBJ1-1; V: TRBV2; D: TRBD1; DNA: TGTGCCAGCAGAGGGCCAGGGGGAAGAACTGAAGCTTTCTTT; CDR3: CASRGPGGRTEAFF
length: 16; size: NA; J: TRBJ2-1; V: TRBV2; D: NA; DNA: TGTGCCAGCAGGGTGCCCTCAGGGTCCGTTTACAATGAGCAGTTCTTC; CDR3: CASRVPSGSVYNEQFF
length: 15; size: NA; J: TRBJ2-3; V: TRBV7-2; D: NA; DNA: TGTGCCAGCAGCCCCGAAGGCCTCACCACAGATACGCAGTATTTT; CDR3: CASSPEGLTTDTQYF
length: 15; size: few; J: TRBJ1-2; V: TRBV7-9; D: NA; DNA: TGTGCCAGCAGCTCCACGACTAGTTCCAACTATGGCTACACCTTC; CDR3: CASSSTTSSNYGYTF
length: 12; size: NA; J: TRBJ2-7; V: TRBV10-3; D: NA; DNA: TGTGCCATCAGTGAAGGCCCATTAGAGCAGTACTTC; CDR3: CAISEGPLEQYF
length: 14; size: NA; J: TRBJ1-1; V: TRBV6-5; D: NA; DNA: TGTGCCAGCAGTTATGAGGGGGGTAACACTGAAGCTTTCTTT; CDR3: CASSYEGGNTEAFF